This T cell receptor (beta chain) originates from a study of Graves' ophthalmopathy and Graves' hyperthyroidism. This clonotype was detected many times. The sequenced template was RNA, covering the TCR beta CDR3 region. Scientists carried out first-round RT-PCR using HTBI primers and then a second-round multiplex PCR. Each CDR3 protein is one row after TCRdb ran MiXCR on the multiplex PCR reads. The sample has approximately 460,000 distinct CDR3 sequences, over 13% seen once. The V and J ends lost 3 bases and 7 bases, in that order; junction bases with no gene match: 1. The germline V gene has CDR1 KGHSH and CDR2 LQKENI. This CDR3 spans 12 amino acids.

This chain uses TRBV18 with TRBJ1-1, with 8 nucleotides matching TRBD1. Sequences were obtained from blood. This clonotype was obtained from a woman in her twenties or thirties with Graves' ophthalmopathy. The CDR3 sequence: CASSPGQGEAFF. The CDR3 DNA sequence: TGTGCCAGCTCACCTGGACAGGGTGAAGCTTTCTTT.